This record covers a single T cell receptor (beta chain). The data were obtained in a study of blood T cell repertoires in COVID-19. Turning to the study itself: In each case, the material was cDNA or gDNA derived from T cells, B-cell-depleted T cells, or PBMCs.

Data came from immunoSEQ multiplex PCR; TCRdb stores just in-frame clones and leaves some out. The sample consists of about 230,000 clones, 65% to 90% of them appearing once. Seattle cases were enrolled at active infection and followed longitudinally. This clonotype was obtained from a man aged 50-59 years with COVID-19, enrolled during active disease. The sequencing input was peripheral blood.

In DNA form, the CDR3 reads TGTGCCAGCAGTTACTCGGCCCTGGGGGGTTCTTACGAGCAGTACTTC. This gives the protein CASSYSALGGSYEQYF. The chain links TRBV6-5 to TRBJ2-7, with D maybe TRBD2 (6 bases). Germline-derived CDR1 and CDR2 are MNHEY and SVGAGI. CDR3 length: 16 residues. The ends were cut back, 0 bases at V and 4 bases at J, with 16 bases in the middle.